This paragraph covers one T cell receptor beta chain sequence. CDR3 length equals 16 residues. J lost 0 bases, V lost 1 base, and 3 bases had no gene match. Looked up from germline, CDR1 is GTSNPN and CDR2 is SVGIG (reference sequence). This sample is drawn from a study of blood T cell repertoires in COVID-19. Study-wide background: Donors in the United States, Italy and Spain gave samples during acute or convalescent COVID-19.

The authors' processing: Estimation of nucleated cell counts was performed using reference gene primer amplification. TCRdb's copy holds only in-frame clones and misses some; the assay was immunoSEQ multiplex PCR. D and trimming were read from the DNA, whereas the V and J calls and clone size are those reported in that table. The table records approximately 230,000 clones, 70% to 85% of them present only once. The sequencing sample was made of peripheral blood. The chain links TRBV30 to TRBJ2-1; 10 nucleotides agree with TRBD2. The clonotype originates from a middle-aged woman with active or convalescent COVID-19. Here the CDR3 reads CAWSGTSGSSYNEQFF. CDR3 bases: TGTGCCTGGAGTGGGACTAGCGGAAGCTCCTACAATGAGCAGTTCTTC.